Listed below are T cell receptor beta chains from one sample, sequenced in a study of liver allograft versus peripheral blood T cells. Via MiXCR, TCRdb re-called the reads, giving one row per CDR3 protein. The sample includes 900 or so distinct CDR3 sequences, roughly 16% of them seen just once. These TCRs come from a human patient who had a liver transplant. The graft donor may have contributed some T cells. Each CDR3 is given with its conserved first and last residue. A D gene is named only where the DNA matches it firmly. Size tells how often a clone was seen (once, few, many) or the class of an expanded clone, and some rows leave it out.

clone_size j_call v_call d_call cdr3_nt cdr3_aa
medium-sized TRBJ1-2 TRBV12-3/TRBV12-4 NA TGTGCCAGCAGTTTAGGCGGCGGGGAGACCTTC CASSLGGGETF
medium-sized TRBJ2-1 TRBV11-3 NA TGTGCCAGCAGCTTAGGGAGGAGGGAAGGGCAGTTCTTC CASSLGRREGQFF
few TRBJ1-6 TRBV19 TRBD1 TGTGCCAGTAGCCCGGGACAGGGGTCTTCACCCCTCCACTTT CASSPGQGSSPLHF
NA TRBJ2-7 TRBV28 NA TGTGCCAGCAGTTTAAAGGCCCGACAAGTACTCTACGAGCAGTACTTC CASSLKARQVLYEQYF
medium-sized TRBJ1-1 TRBV12-3/TRBV12-4 NA TGTGCCAGCAGTTTAAGAGTGAACACTGAAGCTTTCTTT CASSLRVNTEAFF
large TRBJ1-6 TRBV5-6 TRBD1 TGTGCCAGCAGCTGGACAGGGAACCCTAAGGGGGTCCACTTT CASSWTGNPKGVHF
NA TRBJ1-6 TRBV6-1 NA TGTGCCAGCAGTGAAACAGGGCTCTCACCCCTCCACTTT CASSETGLSPLHF
large TRBJ2-2 TRBV18 NA TGTGCCAGCTCACCTCTAGCGTTCGGGGAGCTGTTTTTT CASSPLAFGELFF
medium-sized TRBJ1-5 TRBV30 NA TGTGCCTGGAGTATTGGGCAGGTCGGCCAGCCCCAGCATTTT CAWSIGQVGQPQHF
large TRBJ1-5 TRBV6-1 NA TGTGCCAGCAGTGTGAGCAATCAGCCCCAGCATTTT CASSVSNQPQHF
few TRBJ2-3 TRBV7-2 NA TGTGCCAGCAGCGTCGATGTGCCAGATACGCAGTATTTT CASSVDVPDTQYF
large TRBJ1-1 TRBV6-1 TRBD1 TGTGCCAGCAGCCTCGGGACAGGGCTTGAAACTGAAGCTTTCTTT CASSLGTGLETEAFF
NA TRBJ2-7 TRBV5-4 TRBD2 TGTGCCACCAATTTAGCGGGCTCCTACGAGCAGTACTTC CATNLAGSYEQYF
large TRBJ2-7 TRBV13 NA TGTGCCAGCAGCTCCATTACAAGTTTCGGGAGCTCCTACGAGCAGTACTTC CASSSITSFGSSYEQYF
NA TRBJ1-2 TRBV12-5 TRBD1 TGTGCTAGTGGTTTGTCACAGGGGGTAGGAGGCTACACCTTC CASGLSQGVGGYTF
medium-sized TRBJ2-7 TRBV7-2 NA TGTGCCAGCAGCTTTACGGGACATTCCTACGAGCAGTACTTC CASSFTGHSYEQYF
NA TRBJ1-5 TRBV20-1 NA TGCAGTGCTAGAGATCGAATCCGAGGGAGTAGGCAGCCCCAGCATTTT CSARDRIRGSRQPQHF
large TRBJ1-3 TRBV5-4 NA TGTGCCAGCAGCTTGGGCATAGAAGGAAACACCATATATTTT CASSLGIEGNTIYF
large TRBJ1-5 TRBV6-2/TRBV6-3 TRBD1 TGTGCCAGCACGCGGACAGGGGTGAGCAATCAGCCCCAGCATTTT CASTRTGVSNQPQHF
few TRBJ1-3 TRBV12-3/TRBV12-4 NA TGTGCCAGCAGCACACTTAACTCTGGAAACACCATATATTTT CASSTLNSGNTIYF
large TRBJ1-6 TRBV6-6 TRBD1 TGTGCCAGCACCCCCGGGACAGGGGCCCAATTTTTAAATTCACCCCTCCACTTT CASTPGTGAQFLNSPLHF
large TRBJ2-1 TRBV6-1 TRBD1 TGTGCCAGCAGTGCGGGGACAGGTGTCGACAATGAGCAGTTCTTC CASSAGTGVDNEQFF
large TRBJ2-6 TRBV18 TRBD1 TGTGCCAGCTCACCACGGACAGGGGAGTCTGGGGCCAACGTCCTGACTTTC CASSPRTGESGANVLTF
few TRBJ1-1 TRBV7-9 TRBD1 TGTGCCAGCAGCTTAGGCCGAGGGACAGGCGCCACCCCCAACACTGAAGCTTTCTTT CASSLGRGTGATPNTEAFF
large TRBJ1-1 TRBV27 NA TGTGCCAGCAGTGACTTCGTGGGGCTGAGGACTGAAGCTTTCTTT CASSDFVGLRTEAFF
NA TRBJ1-1 TRBV5-1 NA TGCGCCAGCAGCTTTCTTACGGGTGCCACTGAAGCTTTCTTT CASSFLTGATEAFF
medium-sized TRBJ1-1 TRBV7-9 NA TGTGCCAGCAGCTTAGTAGGGACGATCACTGAAGCTTTCTTT CASSLVGTITEAFF
NA TRBJ2-7 TRBV11-1 NA TGTGCCAGCAGCTTAGCGCCAGGCCTCTACGAGCAGTACTTC CASSLAPGLYEQYF
medium-sized TRBJ1-5 TRBV19 NA TGTGCCAGTGGACGGGATAGCAATCAGCCCCAGCATTTT CASGRDSNQPQHF
large TRBJ1-6 TRBV18 NA TGTGCCAGCTCACCTGGGACATCAGTTACCTATTCACCCCTCCACTTT CASSPGTSVTYSPLHF
medium-sized TRBJ1-3 TRBV7-9 NA TGTGCCAGCAGCGCAGCGGGAAACACCATATATTTT CASSAAGNTIYF
large TRBJ1-2 TRBV6-1 NA TGTGCCAGCAGCTCGGGACGGAACTATGGCTACACCTTC CASSSGRNYGYTF
once TRBJ1-1 TRBV6-5 TRBD1 TGTGCCAGCTGGAGGCAGGGGGCCACTGAAGCTTTCTTT CASWRQGATEAFF